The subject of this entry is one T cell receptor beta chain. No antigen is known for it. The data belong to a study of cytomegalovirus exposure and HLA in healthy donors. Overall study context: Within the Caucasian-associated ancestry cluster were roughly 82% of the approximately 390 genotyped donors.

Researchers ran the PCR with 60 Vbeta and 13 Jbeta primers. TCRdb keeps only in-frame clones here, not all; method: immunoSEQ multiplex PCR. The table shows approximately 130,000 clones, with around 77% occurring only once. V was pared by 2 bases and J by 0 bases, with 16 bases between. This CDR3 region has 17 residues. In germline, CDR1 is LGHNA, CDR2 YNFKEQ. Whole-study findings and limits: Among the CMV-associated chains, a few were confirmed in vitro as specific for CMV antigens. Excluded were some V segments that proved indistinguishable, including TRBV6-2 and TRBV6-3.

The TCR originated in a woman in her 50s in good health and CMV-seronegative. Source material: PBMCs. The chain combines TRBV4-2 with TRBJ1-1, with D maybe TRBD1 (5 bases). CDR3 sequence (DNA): TGTGCCAGCAGCCAAAACGCCCGGGGGAACATGAACACTGAAGCTTTCTTT. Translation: CASSQNARGNMNTEAFF.